Presented here are 15 T cell receptor beta chains from one specimen sequenced in a study of blood T cell repertoires in COVID-19. Generated by immunoSEQ multiplex PCR, the TCRdb table keeps only in-frame clones and is missing some. Among about 140,000 clones listed, roughly 80% were seen once. The source material was peripheral blood. Every receptor here comes from a human donor in a cohort sampled during active COVID-19.

The rearrangement uses TRBV2 and TRBJ1-3; maybe TRBD1 (6 bases). CDR1 and CDR2 (germline): SNHLY, FYNNEI. This CDR3 spans 15 amino acids. The V and J ends lost 4 bases and 2 bases respectively, with 12 bases between them. The CDR3 DNA sequence: TGTGCCAGCAGTGGGGGGCAGACCCCTGGAAACACCATATATTTT. Protein: CASSGGQTPGNTIYF.

V usage is TRBV5-1 and J usage is TRBJ1-2, with TRBD1 identical over 8 bases. The CDR3 covers 15 residues. V shed 1 base and J 4 bases; nucleotides not matched to a gene: 6. Germline CDR1 reads SGHRS; CDR2 reads YFSETQ. In DNA form, the CDR3 reads TGCGCCAGCAGCTTGATAACAGGGGGACTCTATGGCTACACCTTC. It specifies CASSLITGGLYGYTF. Full variable domain (outside the CDR3, taken from reference TRBV5-1 and TRBJ1-2): KAGVTQTPRYLIKTRGQQVTLSCSPISGHRSVSWYQQTPGQGLQFLFEYFSETQRNKGNFPGRFSGRQFSNSRSEMNVSTLELGDSALYLCASSLITGGLYGYTFGSGTRLTVV.

This chain uses TRBV7-8 with TRBJ2-1; 7 bases agree with TRBD2. Germline V gene sequence: CDR1 SGHVS, CDR2 FQNEAQ. The CDR3 length is 18 residues. Trimming at V came to 2 bases and at J to 3 bases, leaving 13 bases not matched to a gene. The CDR3 DNA is TGTGCCAGCAGCTTACGGCCGTCCGAGCGGGGAATCTACAATGAGCAGTTCTTC. Translating gives CASSLRPSERGIYNEQFF.

This clone came up a few times. This rearrangement joins TRBV2 to TRBJ1-6, with 9 bases that match TRBD1. Trimming at V came to 6 bases and at J to 12 bases, leaving 15 bases not matched to a gene. The CDR3 consists of 16 residues. Looked up from germline, CDR1 is SNHLY and CDR2 is FYNNEI. CDR3 sequence: CASRVGQGQIRVPLHF. In DNA, the CDR3 is TGTGCCAGCAGGGTCGGACAGGGGCAAATAAGGGTACCCCTCCACTTT. The full variable domain, in which reference TRBV2 and TRBJ1-6 provide the parts outside the CDR3, is EPEVTQTPSHQVTQMGQEVILRCVPISNHLYFYWYRQILGQKVEFLVSFYNNEISEKSEIFDDQFSVERPDGSNFTLKIRSTKLEDSAMYFCASRVGQGQIRVPLHFGNGTRLTVT.

This sequence joins TRBV4-1 and TRBJ1-4; no clear D gene. The CDR3 has 12 amino acids. The germline V and J ends were trimmed by 10 bases and 7 bases, with 13 bases remaining between them. Germline CDR1 reads MGHRA; CDR2 reads YSYEKL. The CDR3 DNA is TGCGCCACCGGGAGGGTGACTGAAAAACTGTTTTTT. It is translated as CATGRVTEKLFF.

The rearrangement uses TRBV4-1 and TRBJ2-7; weak D call: TRBD1 (5 bases). The germline gives CDR1 MGHRA, CDR2 YSYEKL. V was shortened by 0 bases and J by 2 bases, with 8 bases between the two germline ends. The CDR3 spans 14 residues. The CDR3: CASSQDWGAYEQYF. The CDR3 nucleotides are TGCGCCAGCAGCCAAGATTGGGGCGCCTACGAGCAGTACTTC.

The CDR3 loop reads CASSQVGVPYEQYF. In DNA form, the CDR3 reads TGTGCCAGCAGCCAAGTAGGAGTCCCCTACGAGCAGTACTTC. The J gene is TRBJ2-7, the V gene TRBV4-2; no clear D gene. Per the germline V gene, CDR1 is LGHNA and CDR2 is YNFKEQ. Trimming removed 1 base from V and 2 bases from J, with 9 bases in between. The CDR3 contains 14 residues.

The chain joins TRBV28 to TRBJ1-1, with D possibly being TRBD1 (6 bases). The CDR3 has 15 amino acids. Germline V gives CDR1 MDHEN, CDR2 SYDVKM. V was pared by 5 bases and J by 6 bases, with 19 bases between. The CDR3 region is CASSQIGQTNSEAFF. As DNA, the CDR3 is TGTGCCAGCAGTCAGATTGGACAGACAAACTCTGAAGCTTTCTTT.

The genes are TRBV3-1 (or the pseudogene TRBV3-2) and TRBJ2-6, with a weak D call TRBD1 (8 bases). Per germline, CDR1 LGHDT and CDR2 YNNKEL (reference sequence). This CDR3 has 20 residues. Trimming took 4 bases from V and 1 from J, leaving 23 bases between them. The CDR3, as DNA: TGTGCCAGCAGCCCCTCGGCCTGGACAGGGAGGGTGTCTGGGGCCAACGTCCTGACTTTC. As protein: CASSPSAWTGRVSGANVLTF.

The chain joins TRBV4-2 to TRBJ2-3; TRBD2 agrees at 11 bases. This CDR3 spans 17 amino acids. CDR1 is LGHNA and CDR2 is YNFKEQ in the germline V gene. Losses at the gene ends were 0 bases for V and 1 base for J; bases not matched to a gene: 3. The CDR3 region is CASSQDLSGGGTDTQYF. The CDR3 coding sequence is TGTGCCAGCAGCCAAGATCTTAGCGGGGGGGGCACAGATACGCAGTATTTT.

The chain couples TRBV11-1 to TRBJ2-3; a weak D match, TRBD1 (6 bases). V shed 1 base and J shed 4 bases, with 9 bases lying between them. In germline, CDR1 is SGHAT, CDR2 FQDESV (reference sequence). The CDR3 runs to 14 residues. The CDR3 spells CASSLGGQPDTQYF. The CDR3 nucleotides read TGTGCCAGCAGCTTAGGGGGGCAGCCAGATACGCAGTATTTT.

The chain has TRBV2 and TRBJ1-6; 8 bases align to TRBD1. The CDR3 sequence is 15 residues long. CDR1 SNHLY and CDR2 FYNNEI come from the germline V gene. V trimming: 6 bases; J trimming: 7 bases; junction bases outside the gene matches: 8. The CDR3 DNA sequence: TGTGCCAGCAGACAGGACAGGGAGGCAAATTCACCCCTCCACTTT. It translates to CASRQDREANSPLHF. The variable domain in full, completed from reference TRBV2 and TRBJ1-6, reads EPEVTQTPSHQVTQMGQEVILRCVPISNHLYFYWYRQILGQKVEFLVSFYNNEISEKSEIFDDQFSVERPDGSNFTLKIRSTKLEDSAMYFCASRQDREANSPLHFGNGTRLTVT.

The chain uses TRBV11-3 and TRBJ1-1, with D possibly matching TRBD1 (5 bases). Trimming removed 5 bases from V and 1 base from J, with 20 bases in between. The CDR3 covers 17 residues. The germline gives CDR1 SGHNT, CDR2 YENEEA. CDR3 sequence: CASSPAPTAYGNTEAFF. In DNA form, the CDR3 reads TGTGCCAGCAGCCCAGCTCCGACAGCCTATGGGAACACTGAAGCTTTCTTT.

In the case of this clone: One end of the junction fails to match germline, which may point to a read error. Other DNA sequences within the sample encode an identical CDR3. The V call is TRBV28, the J call TRBJ1-2; 8 bases are shared with TRBD1. CDR3 length equals 15 residues. The germline V gene encodes CDR1 MDHEN and CDR2 SYDVKM. The CDR3 DNA reads as TGTGCCACCTACGCAAGGCAGGGGGCAAACTATGGCTACACCTTT. This translates into CATYARQGANYGYTF.

The chain employs TRBV5-1 and TRBJ2-7; TRBD1 agrees at 9 bases. Germline CDR1 reads SGHRS; CDR2 reads YFSETQ. This CDR3 has 15 residues. V was clipped by 0 bases and J by 9 bases; unmatched bases: 10. The CDR3 loop reads CASSLDGTGSARQYF. The CDR3 region has the DNA TGCGCCAGCAGCTTGGACGGGACAGGGAGCGCTCGGCAGTACTTC.